The rows below give T cell receptor beta chains drawn from one sample of a study of Graves' ophthalmopathy and Graves' hyperthyroidism. TCRdb reprocessed the multiplex PCR reads with MiXCR, giving one entry per CDR3 protein. Here the sample spans over 500,000 distinct CDR3 sequences, 22% being singletons. Sequenced sample: peripheral blood. The receptors come from a woman aged 18 to 35 with stable Graves' hyperthyroidism. Some clones in this sample may be carry-over from other donors' samples. Both conserved end residues are part of each CDR3. A D gene is named only where the DNA matches it firmly. The size entry is marked missing in some rows and otherwise reads once, few, many or a size class.

>many|TRBV6-5|TRBJ1-1|-
TGTGCCAGCAGGCTTAATAGGCGGGCTGTGAACACTGAAGCTTTCTTT
CASRLNRRAVNTEAFF
>-|TRBV6-2/TRBV6-3|TRBJ1-2|-
TGTGCCAGCAGTTACCTCAAAGCCGACAGACCCCGAGGAGGGGGCTACACCTTC
CASSYLKADRPRGGGYTF
>many|TRBV2|TRBJ1-2|TRBD1
TGTGCCAGCAGACCGGGACAGACGACCTACTTCTATGGCTACACCTTC
CASRPGQTTYFYGYTF
>few|TRBV10-2|TRBJ1-2|-
TGCGCCAGCAGCCCGGGACGGAAAAACTATGGCTACACCTTC
CASSPGRKNYGYTF
>few|TRBV5-1|TRBJ1-2|TRBD1
TGCGCCAGCAGCCTGGGACAGGGCCCCAACTATGGCTACACCTTC
CASSLGQGPNYGYTF
>many|TRBV20-1|TRBJ2-7|-
TGCAGTGCTAGAGATGTCAGGGGAACCTACGAGCAGTACTTC
CSARDVRGTYEQYF
>many|TRBV7-8|TRBJ2-7|TRBD1
TGTGCCAGCAGCCACCGGACAGGCCCCTACGAGCAGTACTTC
CASSHRTGPYEQYF
>many|TRBV12-3/TRBV12-4|TRBJ1-2|-
TGTGCCAGCAGTTTCGCCGGGACGGCCTATGGCTACACCTTC
CASSFAGTAYGYTF
>many|TRBV20-1|TRBJ2-5|-
TGCAGTGCTAGGGCCCCTTACGAAGAGACCCAGTACTTC
CSARAPYEETQYF
>many|TRBV5-1|TRBJ1-1|-
TGCGCCAGCAGCTTACTAACCCAGGGGAACACTGAAGCTTTCTTT
CASSLLTQGNTEAFF
>many|TRBV28|TRBJ2-6|-
TGTGCCAGCGCAAGAGGGGGCTCTGGGGCCAACGTCCTGACTTTC
CASARGGSGANVLTF
>-|TRBV20-1|TRBJ2-4|TRBD1
TGCAGTGCTCGTACTCCGACAGGGCAAACAAACATTCAGTACTTC
CSARTPTGQTNIQYF
>many|TRBV12-3/TRBV12-4|TRBJ2-5|-
TGTGCCGGCAGTTTATTGGCAGGATTACAAGAGACCCAGTACTTC
CAGSLLAGLQETQYF
>once|TRBV28|TRBJ1-6|-
TGTGCCAGCAGGCTAATCGAGCAAAACCATAATTCACCCCTCCACTTT
CASRLIEQNHNSPLHF
>many|TRBV6-5|TRBJ1-1|-
TGTGCCAGCAGTTACTCGGCCAGCTCTGGTGAAGCTTTCTTT
CASSYSASSGEAFF
>few|TRBV7-8|TRBJ1-6|-
TGTGCCAGCAGCTTTCAGGGGAATAATTCACCCCTCCACTTT
CASSFQGNNSPLHF
>many|TRBV2|TRBJ2-5|TRBD2
TGTGCCAGCAGTCTGGGACTAGGAAGACAAGAGACCCAGTACTTC
CASSLGLGRQETQYF
>many|TRBV7-9|TRBJ2-5|-
TGTGCCAGCAGCTTAGGAACGGGTTTCCAAGAGACCCAGTACTTC
CASSLGTGFQETQYF
>many|TRBV28|TRBJ2-6|-
TGTGCCAGCAGACCTTGGGGCGGGGCCAACGTCCTGACTTTC
CASRPWGGANVLTF
>many|TRBV12-3/TRBV12-4|TRBJ2-2|TRBD2
TGTGCCAGCAACCCGGGACTAGCGGAAACCGGGGAGCTGTTTTTT
CASNPGLAETGELFF
>few|TRBV3-1|TRBJ1-2|-
TGTGCCAGCAGCCTGGGACACTACTATGGCTACACCTTC
CASSLGHYYGYTF
>many|TRBV6-1|TRBJ1-5|-
TGTGCCAGCAGTGGGCTCCGGGACGGGCATTCTAGCAATCAGCCCCAGCATTTT
CASSGLRDGHSSNQPQHF
>many|TRBV15|TRBJ2-7|TRBD1
TGTGCCACCAGCGGATCCGACTCCCCAGACAGGGAGTTATCCTACGAGCAGTACTTC
CATSGSDSPDRELSYEQYF
>-|TRBV2|TRBJ2-5|-
TGTGCCAGCGACAAGGGCGGGGAGACCCAGTACTTC
CASDKGGETQYF
>many|TRBV28|TRBJ2-7|TRBD2
TGTGCCAGCAGTTTGCGGGGACTATCCTACGAGCAGTACTTC
CASSLRGLSYEQYF
>-|TRBV6-2/TRBV6-3|TRBJ2-7|-
TGTGCCAGCAGTAACGACGCCAACGAGCAGTACTTC
CASSNDANEQYF
>-|TRBV12-3/TRBV12-4|TRBJ2-7|TRBD1
TGTGCCAGCAGTTTAGGGGACAGCACGAAAACCTACGAGCAGTACTTC
CASSLGDSTKTYEQYF
>-|TRBV11-2|TRBJ2-7|-
TGTGCCAGCAGCTTGGCCGGGGCAGGGAAGGACGAGCAGTACTTC
CASSLAGAGKDEQYF
>many|TRBV10-3|TRBJ2-7|TRBD1
TGTGCCATCAGTTTCAACGATCAGACAGGGGCCTACGAGCAGTACTTC
CAISFNDQTGAYEQYF
>-|TRBV4-2|TRBJ2-5|TRBD2
TGTGCCAGCAGCCAAGAAAGCGGGGGGGCGGGGAAGACCCAGTACTTC
CASSQESGGAGKTQYF
>few|TRBV7-6|TRBJ2-7|-
TGTGCCAGCAGCTTATCGGCAGGGATTCTTTCCTACGAGCAGTACTTC
CASSLSAGILSYEQYF
>-|TRBV25-1|TRBJ2-3|-
TGTGCCAGCAGTGTGGGGGCCACAGATACGCAGTATTTT
CASSVGATDTQYF
>many|TRBV20-1|TRBJ1-1|TRBD1
TGCAGTGCCGGGGGACAGCTGAACACTGAAGCTTTCTTT
CSAGGQLNTEAFF
>many|TRBV30|TRBJ1-5|TRBD1
TGTGCCTGGAGTCAACAGGGGGATAGCAATCAGCCCCAGCATTTT
CAWSQQGDSNQPQHF
>-|TRBV27|TRBJ1-5|TRBD1
TGTGCCAGCAGCCCCTCGACGGGACAGATCGATCAGCCCCAGCATTTT
CASSPSTGQIDQPQHF
>many|TRBV11-1|TRBJ2-7|-
TGTGCCAGCAGCTTAGGAAGGGACGAGCAGTACTTC
CASSLGRDEQYF
>many|TRBV6-1|TRBJ1-2|-
TGTGCCAGCAGGATCCGGACGGCTGCGAACTATGGCTACACCTTC
CASRIRTAANYGYTF
>once|TRBV7-3|TRBJ2-3|-
TGTGTCAGCAGCTCATCTAGCTCCGATACGCAGTATTTT
CVSSSSSSDTQYF
>-|TRBV20-1|TRBJ2-7|TRBD2
TGCAGTGCCCCGACTAGCGGGAGGAGGAACGAGCAGTACTTC
CSAPTSGRRNEQYF
>-|TRBV12-3/TRBV12-4|TRBJ2-7|-
TGTGCCAGCAGCCCGAACCCACCTACTTTTTACGAGCAGTACTTC
CASSPNPPTFYEQYF
>few|TRBV28|TRBJ1-1|-
TGTGCCAGCAGTTCACGGTTCCCGAACACTGAAGCTTTCTTT
CASSSRFPNTEAFF
>many|TRBV6-1|TRBJ1-1|-
TGTGCCAGCGGGGGTAGCTACACTGAAGCTTTCTTT
CASGGSYTEAFF
>many|TRBV7-2|TRBJ2-7|-
TGTGCCAGCAGCTTAGACGGGGTTACCTACGAGCAGTACTTC
CASSLDGVTYEQYF
>many|TRBV30|TRBJ1-1|-
TGTGCCTGGGAACAGGGTTACACTGAAGCTTTCTTT
CAWEQGYTEAFF
>-|TRBV20-1|TRBJ2-7|TRBD2
TGCAGTGCTAGACTTAGACTAGCGGGAGGATACTACGAGCAGTACTTC
CSARLRLAGGYYEQYF
>many|TRBV4-2|TRBJ2-7|-
TGTGCCAGCAGCCCCTACGAATCAACAGGGTACGAGCAGTACTTC
CASSPYESTGYEQYF
>once|TRBV20-1|TRBJ2-5|TRBD2
TGCAGTGAGAGTGGACTAGCGGGAGGGCCGAGAGAGACCCAGTACTTC
CSESGLAGGPRETQYF
>many|TRBV7-9|TRBJ2-7|-
TGTGCCAGCAGCTTAGTTCGGGAAGAGCAGTACTTC
CASSLVREEQYF
>-|TRBV6-1|TRBJ1-5|TRBD1
TGTGCCAGCAGTGAATCCGGGACAGGGTTCATTCAGCCCCAGCATTTT
CASSESGTGFIQPQHF
>-|TRBV29-1|TRBJ1-2|-
TGCAGCGTGGAAGACTCGGGCCTGGGCTACACCTTC
CSVEDSGLGYTF
>many|TRBV12-3/TRBV12-4|TRBJ2-7|-
TGTGCCAGCAGTCGCAGGGCCTCCTACGAGCAGTACTTC
CASSRRASYEQYF
>-|TRBV6-5|TRBJ1-6|-
TGTGCCAGCAGTTACGCAGGATTAGACAACCCCTCACCCCTCCACTTT
CASSYAGLDNPSPLHF
>many|TRBV7-2|TRBJ1-6|-
TGTGCCAGCAGCTTGTCCACTCCAGGGAGCGCTAATTCACCCCTCCACTTT
CASSLSTPGSANSPLHF
>many|TRBV20-1|TRBJ2-2|-
TGCAGTGCTAGAGTAGGAGGGAGCAGTGCCGGGGAGCTGTTTTTT
CSARVGGSSAGELFF
>-|TRBV7-8|TRBJ2-2|-
TGTGCCAGCAGCTCGCCAGGACCGGTCATTTGGGAGCTGTTTTTT
CASSSPGPVIWELFF
>many|TRBV27|TRBJ1-1|-
TGTGCCAGCGGTCCAGGACCCAACACTGAAGCTTTCTTT
CASGPGPNTEAFF
>many|TRBV2|TRBJ1-2|-
TGTGCCAGCAGTGAAAGGTTCAACTATGGCTACACCTTC
CASSERFNYGYTF